This TCR beta chain derives from a study of T cell responses to AZD1222 COVID-19 vaccine. The study, taken as a whole, reports: All repertoire sampling was performed exclusively after the peak T cell response. Donors were largely white British and mainly female; clonal diversity was possibly underestimated.

Per germline, CDR1 LNHDA and CDR2 SQIVND (reference sequence). Trimming removed 1 base at V and 9 bases at J, with 7 bases between. CDR3 size: 12 residues. As to this clone: Antigen: not known.

The repertoire was sequenced with immunoSEQ multiplex PCR; TCRdb's copy has only in-frame clones and lacks some. The table lists 150,000 to 200,000 clones, approximately 90% of them singletons. The source was peripheral blood, collected 28 days after the second AZD1222 dose. The TCR sequence derives from an adult who received the AZD1222 COVID-19 vaccine. V and J are TRBV19 and TRBJ2-1; D remains ambiguous. The CDR3 loop reads CASSIVLGEQFF. The CDR3 DNA reads TGTGCCAGTAGTATAGTTTTGGGTGAGCAGTTCTTC. Full variable domain (remainder filled in from reference TRBV19 and TRBJ2-1): DGGITQSPKYLFRKEGQNVTLSCEQNLNHDAMYWYRQDPGQGLRLIYYSQIVNDFQKGDIAEGYSVSREKKESFPLTVTSAQKNPTAFYLCASSIVLGEQFFGPGTRLTVL.